The 24 T cell receptor beta chains listed next were all sequenced from one sample in a study of T cells expressing NK-cell markers (TCRdb year 2020). Library creation used 5' RACE. The data were produced on an Illumina HiSeq 2000. TCRdb reprocessed the reads and provides one entry for every CDR3 protein sequence; no DNA is given. The sample table holds about 550,000 distinct CDR3 sequences. Of the sample, 3.5% to 4.5% falls within the top ten clones. The sample was blood T cells: a sorted CD56 or NKG2C T cell subset, CD4+ or CD8+ T cells, or bulk PBMC T cells (not recorded which). The receptors stem from a man between 18 and 29 years old in good health. Donor details come from another sample of the same person, matched by shared clones.

The genes are TRBV27 and TRBJ2-7; the D call of TRBD2 rests on TCRdb alone, since no DNA is present to check it. The germline V gene has CDR1 MNHEY and CDR2 SMNVEV (reference sequence). This CDR3 comprises 18 residues. The CDR3 spells CASGGTSGSLALSYEQYF.

The V gene is TRBV18, the J gene TRBJ2-1. The length of the CDR3 is 14 residues. Germline CDR1 reads KGHSH; CDR2 reads LQKENI. The CDR3 protein is CASSPPGEYNEQFF.

The chain links TRBV27 to TRBJ1-1. Germline lookup yields CDR1 MNHEY and CDR2 SMNVEV (reference sequence). The CDR3 contains 11 residues. The chain's CDR3 is CASRMNTEAFF.

The chain carries TRBV6-1 and TRBJ2-1. This CDR3 has 14 residues. Germline-derived CDR1 and CDR2 are MNHNS and SASEGT. CDR3 region: CASSQSVIYNEQFF.

This chain connects TRBV28 to TRBJ1-6; TCRdb lists TRBD1, though no DNA is available to test this call. This CDR3 is built from 16 residues. Germline lookup yields CDR1 MDHEN and CDR2 SYDVKM. The CDR3 spells CASSYRSSSYNSPLHF.

The chain employs TRBV20-1 and TRBJ1-1; without DNA, the TCRdb call of TRBD1 cannot be checked. Germline-derived CDR1 and CDR2 are DFQATT and SNEGSKA (reference sequence). CDR3 length: 16 residues. CDR3 in amino acids: CSARDPRTGLFTEAFF.

The chain joins TRBV20-1 to TRBJ2-3. Germline V gene lookup returns CDR1 DFQATT and CDR2 SNEGSKA (reference sequence). The CDR3 is made up of 15 amino acids. CDR3 amino acids: CSARDVRTSTDTQYF.

The V call is TRBV7-9, the J call TRBJ2-1; TCRdb indicates TRBD2, and absent DNA this call remains unverified. Looked up from germline, CDR1 is SEHNR and CDR2 is FQNEAQ (reference sequence). The CDR3 has 15 residues. The CDR3 here is CASSLAGLAGDRQFF. The variable domain in full, with the rest retrieved from reference TRBV7-9 and TRBJ2-1, is DTGVSQNPRHKITKRGQNVTFRCDPISEHNRLYWYRQTLGQGPEFLTYFQNEAQLEKSRLLSDRFSAERPKGSFSTLEIQRTEQGDSAMYLCASSLAGLAGDRQFFGPGTRLTVL.

The genes are TRBV30 and TRBJ1-3; the TRBD1 assignment by TCRdb is unverifiable without DNA. The CDR3 runs to 17 residues. From germline, CDR1 is GTSNPN and CDR2 SVGIG (reference sequence). CDR3 sequence reads: CAWRETMTGDSGNTIYF.

The chain uses TRBV5-1 and TRBJ2-1. Germline CDR1 reads SGHRS; CDR2 reads YFSETQ. CDR3 length equals 13 residues. The CDR3 loop is CASSLADTTQQFF.

This rearrangement joins TRBV10-3 to TRBJ2-3; TCRdb proposes TRBD2, but this gene call is untestable without DNA. Germline loops: CDR1 ENHRY, CDR2 SYGVKD. The CDR3 sequence is 13 residues long. The CDR3 region is CANGLAGGDTQYF.

The chain combines TRBV6-4 with TRBJ2-1; lacking DNA, the TRBD1 call made by TCRdb goes unchecked. Germline CDR1 and CDR2: MRHNA and SNTAGT. CDR3 length: 16 residues. CDR3 protein: CASSESSGTGGNEQFF.

This chain links TRBV12-3 or TRBV12-4 with TRBJ2-1; the TRBD2 assignment by TCRdb is unverifiable without DNA. The length of the CDR3 is 13 residues. CDR3 sequence: CASRLGPLDEQFF.

The rearrangement joins TRBV12-3 or TRBV12-4 to TRBJ2-1; TCRdb indicates TRBD1, and absent DNA this call remains unverified. The CDR3 totals 14 residues. CDR3 sequence reads: CASSIVAGTPPEFF.

V is TRBV15 and J is TRBJ2-7; TCRdb lists TRBD1, though no DNA is available to test this call. CDR3 size: 15 residues. CDR1 is LNHNV, CDR2 YYDKDF, per germline (reference sequence). CDR3 loop: CATSRQGFGSYEQYF. The whole variable domain, remainder taken from reference TRBV15 and TRBJ2-7, is DAMVIQNPRYQVTQFGKPVTLSCSQTLNHNVMYWYQQKSSQAPKLLFHYYDKDFNNEADTPDNFQSRRPNTSFCFLDIRSPGLGDTAMYLCATSRQGFGSYEQYFGPGTRLTVT.

The chain is built from TRBV4-3 and TRBJ1-4; TCRdb outputs TRBD1, but without DNA this stays unchecked. The V gene's germline CDR1 is LGHNA and CDR2 YSLEER. The CDR3 sequence is 16 residues long. CDR3 region: CASSQSSETGNEKLFF.

The chain uses TRBV20-1 and TRBJ1-1; TCRdb's D gene call, TRBD1, goes unchecked for lack of DNA. The CDR3 has 12 residues. Germline V CDR1 and CDR2: DFQATT, SNEGSKA (reference sequence). The chain's CDR3 is CSARDPGTIAFF.

V usage is TRBV24-1 and J usage is TRBJ2-1; there is no DNA to check the TCRdb D call of TRBD2. CDR3 length equals 16 residues. Germline V lookup: CDR1 KGHDR, CDR2 SFDVKD. CDR3 region: CATSDSAGSSYNEQFF.

CDR3 in amino acids: CSVEDSGGLLPVLTF. This rearrangement joins TRBV29-1 to TRBJ2-6; TCRdb designates TRBD1, a call that cannot be tested without DNA. Looked up from germline, CDR1 is SQVTM and CDR2 is ANQGSEA. The CDR3 spans 15 residues.

The CDR3 reads CATLRSGTQDGYTF. The V and J genes are TRBV12-3 or TRBV12-4 and TRBJ1-2; TCRdb names TRBD1, which stays unverified in the absence of DNA. The length of the CDR3 is 14 residues.

The chain recombines TRBV5-1 with TRBJ2-5; TCRdb proposes TRBD1, but this gene call is untestable without DNA. The length of the CDR3 is 14 residues. Germline V gene sequence: CDR1 SGHRS, CDR2 YFSETQ. The CDR3 loop reads CASSLSRQEETQYF. The full variable domain, its missing parts supplied by reference TRBV5-1 and TRBJ2-5, is KAGVTQTPRYLIKTRGQQVTLSCSPISGHRSVSWYQQTPGQGLQFLFEYFSETQRNKGNFPGRFSGRQFSNSRSEMNVSTLELGDSALYLCASSLSRQEETQYFGPGTRLLVL.

The V gene is TRBV19, the J gene TRBJ2-3; lacking DNA, the TRBD1 call made by TCRdb goes unchecked. There are 13 residues in the CDR3. The germline V gene has CDR1 LNHDA and CDR2 SQIVND (reference sequence). CDR3 sequence: CASWGRGPDTQYF.

V usage is TRBV21-1 and J usage is TRBJ2-2; TCRdb selects TRBD1, and the lack of DNA leaves this call unchecked. TRBV21-1 is noted as a pseudogene. CDR3 length: 20 residues. The CDR3 here is CASSPHRGTQTNENTGELFF.

This chain connects TRBV12-3 or TRBV12-4 to TRBJ2-7; TCRdb calls TRBD1, which cannot be checked without DNA. The CDR3 extends over 16 amino acids. This chain's CDR3 is CASSSGQGAPNYEQYF.